This T cell receptor beta chain was recovered during a study of T cell repertoires in cytomegalovirus infection. The study, taken as a whole, reports: Cumulative public TCR beta family frequency identified carriers of CMV plus the relevant HLA.

In germline, CDR1 is SQVTM, CDR2 ANQGSEA. Trimming took off 6 bases at V and 8 bases at J, with 10 bases between the two ends. The CDR3 runs 11 residues. TCRdb reprocessed the reads via MiXCR and lists one record per CDR3 protein. In the table there are hundreds of thousands of distinct CDR3 sequences, roughly a quarter of which are singletons. This clonotype was counted between two and nine times. Its antigen remains unknown. The genes are TRBV29-1 and TRBJ1-4; D may be TRBD1 (5 bases). This TCR derives from a human donor in good health (CMV status not recorded). Some clones in this sample may be carry-over from other donors' samples. The sequenced sample consisted of CD8+ T cells from PBMCs. Here the CDR3 reads CSVWGREKLFF. CDR3 DNA: TGCAGCGTGTGGGGCAGGGAAAAACTGTTTTTT. The full variable domain, completed using reference TRBV29-1 and TRBJ1-4, is SAVISQKPSRDICQRGTSLTIQCQVDSQVTMMFWYRQQPGQSLTLIATANQGSEATYESGFVIDKFPISRPNLTFSTLTVSNMSPEDSSIYLCSVWGREKLFFGSGTQLSVL.